These T cell receptor beta chains were read from a single sample in a study of spatial heterogeneity in lung cancer. TCRdb analysed the 5' RACE reads with MiXCR anew, one entry per CDR3 protein. The data contain roughly 120,000 distinct CDR3 sequences, 10% to 15% of them singletons. Sequenced here: PBMCs, sampled at follow-up. The receptors come from a male donor with early-stage non-small cell lung cancer. CDR3s include the opening cysteine and the closing phenylalanine or tryptophan. The order of the fields is clone size, J gene, D gene, V gene, CDR3 protein, CDR3 DNA. The D gene is left open where the match is weak. Only some rows state a clone size, as once, few, many or a class for expanded clones.

many TRBJ2-7 - TRBV20-1 CSAIGGLAYEQYF TGCAGTGCTATAGGAGGTCTTGCCTACGAGCAGTACTTC
- TRBJ2-2 - TRBV4-2 CASSQEAIRDLNTGELFF TGTGCCAGCAGCCAAGAGGCGATACGGGACTTGAACACCGGGGAGCTGTTTTTT
few TRBJ2-5 TRBD2 TRBV5-1 CASSLAPSGGSETQYF TGCGCCAGCAGCTTGGCACCTAGCGGGGGGTCCGAGACCCAGTACTTC
few TRBJ1-6 - TRBV12-3/TRBV12-4 CASSPVFVGSPLHF TGTGCCAGCAGTCCCGTGTTTGTAGGATCACCCCTCCACTTT
few TRBJ2-1 TRBD1 TRBV6-6 CASSLSAGTGGDEQFF TGTGCCAGCAGCCTTTCAGCCGGGACAGGGGGCGATGAGCAGTTCTTC
few TRBJ2-2 - TRBV15 CATSRAGRNTGELFF TGTGCCACCAGCCGGGCGGGGAGGAACACCGGGGAGCTGTTTTTT
many TRBJ2-3 - TRBV6-6 CASRVQSTDTQYF TGTGCCAGCAGGGTACAAAGCACAGATACGCAGTATTTT
many TRBJ1-2 TRBD1 TRBV7-9 CASSPRTGLYGYTF TGTGCCAGCAGCCCCCGGACAGGGCTGTATGGCTACACCTTC
- TRBJ2-3 TRBD2 TRBV7-9 CASSLGLAGAIKNTDTQYF TGTGCCAGCAGCTTGGGACTAGCGGGGGCCATAAAAAACACAGATACGCAGTATTTT
many TRBJ2-2 TRBD2 TRBV29-1 CSVKTSGGRNTGELFF TGCAGCGTCAAGACTAGCGGGGGCCGGAACACCGGGGAGCTGTTTTTT
few TRBJ2-3 - TRBV10-2 CASGVGDTQYF TGCGCCAGCGGAGTAGGAGATACGCAGTATTTT
- TRBJ2-5 - TRBV12-3/TRBV12-4 CAASEGFWETQYF TGTGCAGCAAGTGAGGGCTTCTGGGAGACCCAGTACTTC
- TRBJ2-7 TRBD2 TRBV20-1 CSAPRGLAGDYEQYF TGCAGTGCCCCCCGGGGACTAGCGGGAGACTACGAGCAGTACTTC
- TRBJ2-1 TRBD1 TRBV12-3/TRBV12-4 CASSFYRGPYNEQFF TGTGCCAGCAGTTTCTACAGGGGACCCTACAATGAGCAGTTCTTC
many TRBJ1-5 - TRBV20-1 CSALPVQNNQPQHF TGCAGTGCACTACCGGTGCAAAACAATCAGCCCCAGCATTTT
- TRBJ2-1 - TRBV5-5 CASLPGADYNEQFF TGTGCCAGCCTGCCGGGCGCGGATTACAATGAGCAGTTCTTC
- TRBJ1-5 TRBD1 TRBV20-1 CSARRGLGQPQHF TGCAGCGCAAGGAGGGGGCTTGGGCAGCCCCAGCATTTT
many TRBJ2-3 - TRBV6-2/TRBV6-3 CASSWTDTQYF TGTGCCAGCAGTTGGACAGATACGCAGTATTTT
many TRBJ2-1 - TRBV2 CASRGINEQFF TGTGCCAGCAGAGGGATCAATGAGCAGTTCTTC
many TRBJ2-1 - TRBV7-2 CASSLRGSDEQFF TGTGCCAGCAGCTTGAGGGGCAGCGATGAGCAGTTCTTC
- TRBJ2-4 TRBD1 TRBV27 CASRNLETGVKNIQYF TGTGCCAGCAGGAATCTAGAAACAGGGGTCAAAAACATTCAGTACTTC
many TRBJ1-2 TRBD1 TRBV28 CASSRGQGARSNYGYTF TGTGCCAGCAGCCGGGGACAGGGGGCGAGGAGTAACTATGGCTACACCTTC
- TRBJ1-6 TRBD1 TRBV4-1 CASSQIPGTGSSPLHF TGCGCCAGCAGCCAAATTCCCGGGACAGGGAGTTCACCCCTCCACTTT
few TRBJ2-2 - TRBV27 CASYSGAGELFF TGTGCCTCCTATTCGGGGGCCGGGGAGCTGTTTTTT
many TRBJ1-5 - TRBV12-3/TRBV12-4 CASSFQGPGQPQHF TGTGCCAGCAGTTTTCAGGGTCCGGGTCAGCCCCAGCATTTT
- TRBJ2-7 - TRBV20-1 CSGNPRGGNPYEQYF TGCAGTGGTAACCCCCGTGGGGGGAATCCCTACGAGCAGTACTTC
many TRBJ2-2 - TRBV27 CASSLSGAGELFF TGTGCCAGCAGTTTATCGGGGGCTGGGGAGCTGTTTTTT
many TRBJ1-2 - TRBV9 CASSFATPMGGGYTF TGTGCCAGCAGTTTCGCAACACCAATGGGAGGTGGCTACACCTTC
few TRBJ2-7 - TRBV6-2/TRBV6-3 CASSIGGLGVEQYF TGTGCCAGCAGTATCGGAGGGTTAGGAGTGGAGCAGTACTTC
- TRBJ2-7 - TRBV12-3/TRBV12-4 CASSWTERYEQYF TGTGCCAGCAGTTGGACAGAGCGCTACGAGCAGTACTTC
- TRBJ2-3 - TRBV4-3 CASSQDGAGGTDTQYF TGCGCCAGCAGCCAAGATGGGGCAGGGGGCACAGATACGCAGTATTTT
few TRBJ1-2 TRBD1 TRBV10-3 CAISQGQGNYGYTF TGTGCCATCAGCCAGGGACAGGGAAACTATGGCTACACCTTC
- TRBJ2-7 - TRBV28 CASRDHTSGEQYF TGTGCCAGCCGGGACCACACTTCTGGCGAGCAGTACTTC
many TRBJ2-7 TRBD1 TRBV5-1 CASSLMTGGPYEQYF TGCGCCAGCAGCTTGATGACAGGGGGCCCTTACGAGCAGTACTTC
few TRBJ2-7 - TRBV20-1 CSASGNEQYF TGCAGTGCTAGTGGGAACGAGCAGTACTTC
many TRBJ2-1 TRBD2 TRBV10-3 CAISESLAGGTIEQFF TGTGCCATCAGTGAGTCTCTGGCGGGGGGGACAATAGAGCAGTTCTTC
- TRBJ1-2 TRBD1 TRBV20-1 CSALQQGNYGYTF TGCAGTGCTTTACAACAGGGGAACTATGGCTACACCTTC